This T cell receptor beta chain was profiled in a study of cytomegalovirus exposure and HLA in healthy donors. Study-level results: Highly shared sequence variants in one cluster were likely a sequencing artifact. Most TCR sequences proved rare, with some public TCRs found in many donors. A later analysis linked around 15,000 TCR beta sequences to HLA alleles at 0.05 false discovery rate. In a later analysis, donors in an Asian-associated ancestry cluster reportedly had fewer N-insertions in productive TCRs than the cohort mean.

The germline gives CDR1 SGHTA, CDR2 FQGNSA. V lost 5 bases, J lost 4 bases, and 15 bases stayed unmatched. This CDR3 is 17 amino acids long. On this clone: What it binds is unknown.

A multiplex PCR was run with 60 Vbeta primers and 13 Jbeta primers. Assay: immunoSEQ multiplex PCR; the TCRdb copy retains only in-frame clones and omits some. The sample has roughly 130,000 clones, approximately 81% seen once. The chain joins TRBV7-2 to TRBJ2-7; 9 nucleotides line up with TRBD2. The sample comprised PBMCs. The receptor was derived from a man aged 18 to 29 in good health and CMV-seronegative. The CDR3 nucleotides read TGTGCCAGCAGCCCCTATTCCTTAGGCGGGAGGGCGTACGAGCAGTACTTC. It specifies CASSPYSLGGRAYEQYF.